This is a list of T cell receptor beta chains from one sample in a study of cytomegalovirus exposure and HLA in healthy donors. TCRdb's copy holds only in-frame clones and misses some; the assay was immunoSEQ multiplex PCR. The sample includes about 230,000 clones, more than 75% of them seen just once. The specimen was PBMCs. The receptors were gathered from a human donor in good health. The CDR3 runs from the conserved cysteine through the conserved F or W. The order of the fields is D gene, clone size, V gene, J gene, CDR3 DNA, CDR3 protein. The D gene is left open where the match is weak. A row's size may be missing; if present it is once, few, many or a size class.

>NA|NA|TRBV2|TRBJ2-1
TGTGCCAGCAGTGAACCGGGGATTAATGAGCAGTTCTTC
CASSEPGINEQFF
>NA|NA|TRBV10-2|TRBJ1-2
TGCGCCAGCAGTGAGTTCGGACAAGGATATGGCTACACCTTC
CASSEFGQGYGYTF
>NA|NA|TRBV7-9|TRBJ2-7
TGTGCCAGCAGCCCGGACAGCCTCCACGAGCAGTACTTC
CASSPDSLHEQYF
>NA|NA|TRBV28|TRBJ2-3
TGTGCCAGCAGGTCCTCTTTCAGGGGTAGCACAGATACGCAGTATTTT
CASRSSFRGSTDTQYF
>TRBD2|NA|TRBV5-1|TRBJ2-7
TGCGCCAGCAGCCCGGGAGGGACTCAGGCCGAGCAGTACTTC
CASSPGGTQAEQYF
>TRBD1|few|TRBV4-1|TRBJ1-4
TGCGCCAGCAGCCAAGAGGACAGGGAGGGTGAAAAACTGTTTTTT
CASSQEDREGEKLFF
>NA|once|TRBV4-1|TRBJ2-6
TGCGCCAGCAGCCAAGATCGGTTCCTACAGGGCGCTGGGGCCAACGTCCTGACTTTC
CASSQDRFLQGAGANVLTF
>TRBD2|NA|TRBV5-4|TRBJ2-7
TGTGCCAGCAGCTTGGGGATAGCGGGAGAGAACGAGCAGTACTTC
CASSLGIAGENEQYF
>TRBD1|NA|TRBV19|TRBJ2-1
TGTGCCAGTAGTCAGGGGGCCTCCTACAATGAGCAGTTCTTC
CASSQGASYNEQFF
>NA|NA|TRBV6-5|TRBJ2-7
TGTGCCAGCAGTTACCCTGGAGGCGAGCAGTACTTC
CASSYPGGEQYF
>TRBD2|once|TRBV5-6|TRBJ2-7
TGTGCCAGCAGCCGGACTAGCGGGAGGGCCGAACCAAGCTCCTACGAGCAGTACTTC
CASSRTSGRAEPSSYEQYF
>NA|NA|TRBV6-1|TRBJ2-5
TGTGCCAGCAGTGAAGCGTACCGGGAAAGGGTCCAAGAGACCCAGTACTTC
CASSEAYRERVQETQYF
>NA|NA|TRBV4-2|TRBJ2-7
TGTGCCAGCAGCCAAGTTGGGCAGGGTTACGAGCAGTACTTC
CASSQVGQGYEQYF
>TRBD1|few|TRBV5-6|TRBJ1-2
TGTGCCAGCAGCACAGGGACAGGAGATTATGGCTACACCTTC
CASSTGTGDYGYTF
>TRBD1|NA|TRBV2|TRBJ2-3
TGTGCCAGCAGTGACGGAAGATGGGGACAGGGGCCCACAGATACGCAGTATTTT
CASSDGRWGQGPTDTQYF
>TRBD1|NA|TRBV23-1|TRBJ2-7
TGCGCCAGCAGGCGGACAGGGGGCTGCTACGAGCAGTACTTC
CASRRTGGCYEQYF
>NA|NA|TRBV6-6|TRBJ1-1
TGTGCCAGCAGTTCACTGGGCCCGAGAGCTTTCTTT
CASSSLGPRAFF
>NA|NA|TRBV6-5|TRBJ1-2
TGTGCCAGCAGTCTGAACATCAGGTGGGGCTACACCTTC
CASSLNIRWGYTF
>NA|NA|TRBV7-2|TRBJ1-2
TGTGCCAGCAGCTTAGGCCCAGGGGATAACTATGGCTACACCTTC
CASSLGPGDNYGYTF
>NA|NA|TRBV5-3|TRBJ1-5
TGTGCCAGAAGCTTGTCTGGGGCCAGAGCACGATATAGCAATCAGCCCCAGCATTTT
CARSLSGARARYSNQPQHF
>NA|NA|TRBV11-2|TRBJ2-7
TGTGCCAGCAGCTTAGCGGCCAGGGCCTACGAGCAGTACTTC
CASSLAARAYEQYF
>NA|NA|TRBV30|TRBJ2-7
TGTGCCTGTAGCGAGCTCTCCTACGAGCAGTACTTC
CACSELSYEQYF
>TRBD1|NA|TRBV18|TRBJ1-1
TGTGCCAGCTCACCTCCTGGGACAGGTATGAACACTGAAGCTTTCTTT
CASSPPGTGMNTEAFF
>NA|NA|TRBV9|TRBJ1-2
TGTGCCAGCATGTCACGGTACGGGGGCTACACCTTC
CASMSRYGGYTF
>NA|NA|TRBV12-5|TRBJ2-7
TGTGCTAGTGGTTTGGACAGAAGCTACGAGCAGTACTTC
CASGLDRSYEQYF
>TRBD1|NA|TRBV2|TRBJ1-5
TGTGCCAGCGGGACAGGGGTACAGCCCCAGCATTTT
CASGTGVQPQHF
>NA|once|TRBV9|TRBJ2-3
TGTGCCAGCAGCGTAGGTCACACAGATACGCAGTATTTT
CASSVGHTDTQYF
>TRBD1|NA|TRBV4-3|TRBJ2-7
TGCGCCAGCAGCCGCGGACAGGGAGGATTCAAATACGAGCAGTACTTC
CASSRGQGGFKYEQYF
>NA|NA|TRBV28|TRBJ2-6
TGTGCCAGCAGCTTGACGGGATTTTCGGGTTACTCTGGGGCCAACGTCCTGACTTTC
CASSLTGFSGYSGANVLTF